The sequence of this T cell receptor beta chain was determined in a study of TIL therapy for anti-PD-1-resistant metastatic lung cancer. Study at large: Median tumor PD-L1 proportion score was 5.5% to 6.5%.

Comments on this clone: Its antigen is unknown.

The libraries were made with immunoSEQ v3. Libraries were sequenced to around 2 million read pairs (survey) or about 5-6 million (deep). Data came from immunoSEQ multiplex PCR; TCRdb stores just in-frame clones and leaves some out. The top ten hold less than 3% of the sample, which has about 59,000 clones, 75% to 85% seen once. Time point: pre-treatment sample, taken before nivolumab and TIL therapy. Study outcomes and limitations: This highly selected cohort may not generalize to typical lung cancer patients.

Trimming took off 4 bases at V and 4 bases at J, with 15 bases between the two ends. The CDR3 has 15 amino acids. Germline CDR1 is LGHDT and CDR2 is YNNKEL (reference sequence). Material: blood, obtained at baseline. The receptor was derived from a person aged 25 to 79 with non-small cell lung cancer. This chain uses TRBV3-1 (or the pseudogene TRBV3-2) with TRBJ2-3; D possibly matches TRBD1 or TRBD2 (6 bases each). The CDR3 nucleotides are TGTGCCAGCAGCCTAGACAGGAGGGGCGCAGATACGCAGTATTTT. It yields the protein CASSLDRRGADTQYF.